The 30 T cell receptor beta chains below all came from one sample that was sequenced in a study of regulatory T cells in long-lasting Graves disease. For TCR beta, libraries came from iRepertoire HTBI primers and Arm-PCR of CDR3 regions. TCRdb reprocessed the multiplex PCR reads via MiXCR and lists one record per CDR3 protein. This sample has roughly 400,000 distinct CDR3 sequences, with 16% found just once. Time point denoted: newly diagnosed GD, antithyroid drugs for less than 3 months. With RNA extracted from PBMCs as input, the TCR library was made. These data were also reused for a study on T cells in Graves' hyperthyroidism and ophthalmopathy.

This specimen was peripheral blood mononuclear cells (PBMCs), taken at new diagnosis, from a patient treated with antithyroid drugs. The receptor set was obtained from a woman between 18 and 30 years old with Graves disease.

The sample holds many counts of this clonotype. The chain links TRBV7-8 to TRBJ1-1; D possibly corresponds to TRBD1 (5 bases). There are 14 residues in the CDR3. With 5 bases removed from V and 2 bases from J, the gap between germline ends came to 12 bases. Germline CDR1 reads SGHVS; CDR2 reads FQNEAQ. CDR3 in amino acids: CASSRGTANTEAFF. The DNA for the CDR3 is TGTGCCAGCAGCAGGGGTACAGCAAACACTGAAGCTTTCTTT.

Regarding this clonotype: The limits of the CDR3 on the DNA are not certain, so only TCRdb's listed CDR3 is given. The chain couples TRBV3-1 to TRBJ2-1; TRBD2 reflects the table's D call only, with no check against the DNA. The CDR3 spans 13 amino acids, including both terminal residues. The germline gives CDR1 LGHDT, CDR2 YNNKEL (reference sequence). CDR3 sequence: CASSQVASGSMFF.

The V gene is TRBV29-1, the J gene TRBJ1-3; D is unclear. Germline-derived CDR1 and CDR2 are SQVTM and ANQGSEA. This CDR3 contains 12 residues. V was trimmed by 7 bases and J by 0 bases, leaving 7 bases between them. CDR3 region: CSGWSSGNTIYF. CDR3 sequence (DNA): TGCAGCGGGTGGAGCTCTGGAAACACCATATATTTT.

This clonotype showed up many times. J is TRBJ2-1 and V is TRBV18; 10 nucleotides match TRBD2. V shed 2 bases and J 1 base; nucleotides not matched to a gene: 2. Germline assignment: CDR1 KGHSH and CDR2 LQKENI. This CDR3 is built from 16 residues. The CDR3 DNA reads as TGTGCCAGCTCACCAATGGGACTAGCGTCCTACAATGAGCAGTTCTTC. It yields the protein CASSPMGLASYNEQFF.

The sample holds many counts of this clonotype. The genes are TRBV11-3 and TRBJ2-3, with 9 positions matching TRBD1. Germline V gene sequence: CDR1 SGHNT, CDR2 YENEEA. V lost 5 bases, J lost 3 bases, and 9 bases stayed unmatched. The CDR3 length is 16 residues. In DNA, the CDR3 is TGTGCCAGCAGCCCTGGACAGGGGATATGGACAGATACGCAGTATTTT. Its protein product is CASSPGQGIWTDTQYF.

Comment on this clonotype: The junction departs from the called germline gene at one end, perhaps through a read error. V is TRBV15 and J is TRBJ1-6; D gene unclear. The CDR3 runs to 14 residues. Germline CDR1 LNHNV, CDR2 YYDKDF (reference sequence). This CDR3 is CAASRGQENSPLHF. CDR3 coding DNA: TGTGCCGCCAGCAGAGGTCAGGAAAATTCACCCCTCCACTTT.

The sample holds a few counts of this clonotype. V usage is TRBV6-4 and J usage is TRBJ2-4; D perhaps matches TRBD1 (5 bases). The closer fit of TRBJ2-5 to the DNA end suggests the J call may be wrong. The germline V gene encodes CDR1 MRHNA and CDR2 SNTAGT. There are 13 residues in the CDR3. The CDR3: CASSDTGGETQYF. In DNA, the CDR3 is TGTGCCAGCAGTGACACAGGTGGAGAGACCCAGTACTTC.

This clonotype was observed a handful of times. The chain carries TRBV25-1 and TRBJ2-3; 11 bases agree with TRBD2. J gave up 2 bases and V 5 bases, and 9 bases lay outside the gene matches. This CDR3 spans 17 amino acids. Germline CDR1 is MGHDK and CDR2 is SYGVNS. The CDR3 DNA reads as TGTGCCAGCAGTAAAATACTAGCGGGAGTCTTCACAGATACGCAGTATTTT. It specifies CASSKILAGVFTDTQYF. The whole variable domain, remainder taken from reference TRBV25-1 and TRBJ2-3, is EADIYQTPRYLVIGTGKKITLECSQTMGHDKMYWYQQDPGMELHLIHYSYGVNSTEKGDLSSESTVSRIRTEHFPLTLESARPSHTSQYLCASSKILAGVFTDTQYFGPGTRLTVL.

This clonotype was seen repeatedly, ten times or more. CDR3 coding DNA: TGTGCCACCAGTGATCGGGACAGGGACTACTATGGCTACACCTTC. It is translated as CATSDRDRDYYGYTF. This chain links TRBV24-1 with TRBJ1-2; 9 positions match TRBD1. The CDR3 runs 15 residues. Germline CDR1 is KGHDR and CDR2 is SFDVKD. After removal of 3 bases from V and 3 bases from J, the junction contained 4 bases not matched to a gene.

This clonotype was seen many times. The chain uses TRBV5-6 and TRBJ1-1; no clear D. V lost 5 bases, J lost 5 bases, and 7 bases lay in between. The CDR3 sequence is 11 residues long. From germline, CDR1 is SGHDT and CDR2 YYEEEE. The CDR3 reads CASSGWTEAFF. CDR3 nucleotides: TGTGCCAGCAGTGGGTGGACTGAAGCTTTCTTT.

The J gene is TRBJ1-4, the V gene TRBV25-1, with D tentatively TRBD1 (5 bases). Trimming pared 4 bases from V and 8 bases from J, leaving 20 bases between. Germline loops: CDR1 MGHDK, CDR2 SYGVNS. The CDR3 has 16 amino acids. The CDR3 loop reads CASSVLPGSRGEKLFF. The CDR3 nucleotides read TGTGCCAGCAGTGTACTCCCAGGGTCCCGAGGGGAAAAACTGTTTTTT. Combining the CDR3 with reference TRBV25-1 and TRBJ1-4 gives the whole variable domain EADIYQTPRYLVIGTGKKITLECSQTMGHDKMYWYQQDPGMELHLIHYSYGVNSTEKGDLSSESTVSRIRTEHFPLTLESARPSHTSQYLCASSVLPGSRGEKLFFGSGTQLSVL.

A few counts support this clonotype. V and J are TRBV27 and TRBJ2-7, with TRBD1 matching over 9 bases. Germline loops: CDR1 MNHEY, CDR2 SMNVEV (reference sequence). The CDR3 is 14 residues long. J gave up 3 bases and V 6 bases, and 6 bases lay outside the gene matches. CDR3 DNA: TGTGCCAGCAGCCAGGGGACAGGGTTCTACGAGCAGTACTTC. The encoded protein is CASSQGTGFYEQYF.

The CDR3 DNA follows: TGTGCCAGCAGTGCCGGGACAGGGGATGACGAGCAGTACTTC. This sequence encodes CASSAGTGDDEQYF. The chain recombines TRBV12-3 or TRBV12-4 with TRBJ2-7; 10 bases map to TRBD1. The CDR3 runs 14 residues. The V gene end was trimmed by 5 bases and the J gene end by 5 bases; junction bases not matched to a gene: 6.

This clonotype has a count of ten or more. In DNA form, the CDR3 reads TGTGCCAGCAGCTTTGAGGGGCACTTTGAAGCTTTCTTT. It encodes CASSFEGHFEAFF. This rearrangement joins TRBV5-8 to TRBJ1-1; D is perhaps TRBD1 (5 bases). CDR3 length: 13 amino acids. V was cut by 2 bases and J by 7 bases, with 12 bases left in between. Looked up from germline, CDR1 is SGHTS and CDR2 is YDEGEE. Full variable domain (rest looked up from reference TRBV5-8 and TRBJ1-1): EAGVTQSPTHLIKTRGQQATLRCSPISGHTSVYWYQQALGLGLQFLLWYDEGEERNRGNFPPRFSGRQFPNYSSELNVNALELEDSALYLCASSFEGHFEAFFGQGTRLTVV.

The V gene is TRBV7-6, the J gene TRBJ2-3, with D possibly called TRBD1 or TRBD2 (6 bases each). This CDR3 has 16 amino acids. Germline-derived CDR1 and CDR2 are SGHVS and FNYEAQ. V was clipped by 1 base and J by 1 base, with 12 bases between them. The CDR3 DNA follows: TGTGCCAGCAGCTTAGGGGTTGGGGGGCGCACAGATACGCAGTATTTT. Residues: CASSLGVGGRTDTQYF.

The genes are TRBV6-5 and TRBJ1-4; TRBD1 agrees at 9 bases. The V gene end was trimmed by 3 bases and the J gene end by 5 bases; junction bases not matched to a gene: 7. The CDR3 runs to 16 residues. Looked up from germline, CDR1 is MNHEY and CDR2 is SVGAGI. CDR3 in DNA: TGTGCCAGCAGTTATTCCCTAGGGACAGGGAATGAAAAACTGTTTTTT. Its protein product is CASSYSLGTGNEKLFF.

This clonotype was recorded a few times. V and J are TRBV19 and TRBJ2-2; the D is unclear. V was cut by 4 bases and J by 4 bases, with 10 bases left in between. This CDR3 region has 14 residues. Germline V gene lookup returns CDR1 LNHDA and CDR2 SQIVND (reference sequence). This CDR3 is CASSTVHSTGELFF. The CDR3 DNA reads as TGTGCCAGTAGTACCGTCCACAGCACCGGGGAGCTGTTTTTT.

This clonotype was seen ten or more times. The chain links TRBV20-1 to TRBJ2-7, with 11 bases matching TRBD1. The V gene end was trimmed by 6 bases and the J gene end by 7 bases; junction bases not matched to a gene: 8. The CDR3 length is 13 residues. The germline V gene has CDR1 DFQATT and CDR2 SNEGSKA (reference sequence). CDR3 DNA sequence: TGCAGTGCACCGGGACAGGGGGAATGGGAGCAGTACTTC. This sequence encodes CSAPGQGEWEQYF.

The sample holds many counts of this clonotype. The rearrangement links TRBV12-3 or TRBV12-4 to TRBJ2-3; 9 nucleotides line up with TRBD1. The CDR3 loop spans 16 amino acids. J was trimmed by 2 bases and V by 5 bases; bases with no gene match: 8. CDR3 in amino acids: CASSSSTGGFTDTQYF. CDR3 nucleotide sequence: TGTGCCAGCAGTAGCAGTACAGGGGGCTTCACAGATACGCAGTATTTT.

V gene TRBV28 combines with J gene TRBJ1-4, with 9 bases lining up with TRBD1. There are 18 residues in the CDR3. Germline V gives CDR1 MDHEN, CDR2 SYDVKM. V lost 5 bases, J lost 4 bases, and 14 bases stayed unmatched. CDR3 sequence (DNA): TGTGCCAGCAGTACCCACCGGGACAGGGAGGGGCTTAATGAAAAACTGTTTTTT. This encodes CASSTHRDREGLNEKLFF.

This clonotype showed up just a few times. J is TRBJ1-2 and V is TRBV4-3, with 7 bases that match TRBD1. Germline CDR1 LGHNA, CDR2 YSLEER. The junction had 10 bases not matched to a gene; V was cut back by 4 bases and J by 5 bases. The CDR3 contains 15 residues. The CDR3 reads CASSPDRESFYGYTF. In nucleotides, the CDR3 is TGCGCCAGCAGCCCCGACAGGGAGTCCTTTTATGGCTACACCTTC.

As for this clonotype: This may arise from a read error, as a much more abundant clone is one base away. The chain is built from TRBV6-1 and TRBJ1-1; no clear D. Germline V gives CDR1 MNHNS, CDR2 SASEGT. CDR3 size: 13 residues. Trimming removed 7 bases from V and 3 bases from J, with 12 bases in between. The CDR3 coding sequence is TGTGCCAGCATTTCTGCGGGGTACACTGAAGCTTTCTTT. Protein: CASISAGYTEAFF.

This clonotype was counted only a few times. This chain connects TRBV27 to TRBJ2-2; maybe TRBD2 (5 bases). CDR3 size: 16 residues. CDR1 and CDR2 from the germline V gene are MNHEY and SMNVEV (reference sequence). The ends were cut back, 0 bases at V and 7 bases at J, with 15 bases in the middle. This chain's CDR3 is CASSLSPSLAVGELFF. The CDR3 DNA follows: TGTGCCAGCAGTTTATCCCCCTCTCTAGCCGTCGGGGAGCTGTTTTTT.

This clonotype was recorded many times. The V call is TRBV6-9, the J call TRBJ2-5, with D unresolved. Trimming stripped 3 bases from V and 0 bases from J, with 8 bases between. The CDR3 totals 14 residues. Germline V gene sequence: CDR1 MNHGY, CDR2 SVAAGI. The CDR3 bases are TGTGCCAGCAGTTACGGGCAGTACCAAGAGACCCAGTACTTC. Amino acids: CASSYGQYQETQYF.

This clonotype was detected many times. This chain links TRBV2 with TRBJ2-3, with D uncertain. Germline loops: CDR1 SNHLY, CDR2 FYNNEI. V gave up 7 bases and J gave up 6 bases, with 20 bases separating them. The CDR3 has 15 amino acids. In DNA form, the CDR3 reads TGTGCCAGCACGCCTTTGGTGCCCTTGGGGGATACGCAGTATTTT. Translation gives CASTPLVPLGDTQYF.

The sample holds a few counts of this clonotype. J is TRBJ2-1 and V is TRBV20-1, with 7 positions matching TRBD2. Trimming cost V 2 bases and J 4 bases; bases outside gene matches: 5. CDR3 length: 14 residues. The germline V gene has CDR1 DFQATT and CDR2 SNEGSKA (reference sequence). The CDR3 reads CSARRRESYNEQFF. The CDR3 DNA sequence: TGCAGTGCTAGAAGGCGGGAGAGTTACAATGAGCAGTTCTTC.

CDR3 sequence: CASSLMDPAYNEQFF. CDR3 sequence (DNA): TGTGCCAGCAGCTTGATGGACCCGGCCTACAATGAGCAGTTCTTC. V usage is TRBV2 and J usage is TRBJ2-1; D uncertain. V was clipped by 6 bases and J by 2 bases, with 14 bases between them. The length of the CDR3 is 15 residues. The germline gives CDR1 SNHLY, CDR2 FYNNEI.

This clonotype was counted ten times or more. The chain joins TRBV12-3 or TRBV12-4 to TRBJ2-7, with D tentatively TRBD1 (6 bases). With 0 bases removed from V and 2 bases from J, the gap between germline ends came to 26 bases. The CDR3 spans 20 residues. CDR3 DNA sequence: TGTGCCAGCAGTTTAGCCCAACCGGCCCCGGGACAACTCTTTACCTACGAGCAGTACTTC. Its translation: CASSLAQPAPGQLFTYEQYF.

In this sample, this clonotype turned up a few times. The CDR3 loop is CASSSGLGLYEQYF. The DNA for the CDR3 is TGTGCCAGTAGTTCCGGACTAGGCCTCTACGAGCAGTACTTC. V and J are TRBV19 and TRBJ2-7, with 7 nucleotides matching TRBD2. This CDR3 region has 14 residues. Germline CDR1 and CDR2: LNHDA and SQIVND (reference sequence). The V and J ends lost 5 bases and 3 bases, in that order; junction bases with no gene match: 7. Together with reference TRBV19 and TRBJ2-7, the CDR3 gives the full variable domain: DGGITQSPKYLFRKEGQNVTLSCEQNLNHDAMYWYRQDPGQGLRLIYYSQIVNDFQKGDIAEGYSVSREKKESFPLTVTSAQKNPTAFYLCASSSGLGLYEQYFGPGTRLTVT.

This clonotype was recorded at least ten times. The chain has TRBV5-1 and TRBJ2-7; tentative D call: TRBD1 (5 bases). Germline-derived CDR1 and CDR2 are SGHRS and YFSETQ. Trimming took 5 bases from V and 2 from J, leaving 14 bases between them. CDR3 length: 14 residues. CDR3 sequence: CASRYDSFPYEQYF. The CDR3, as DNA: TGCGCCAGCAGATACGACAGTTTCCCCTACGAGCAGTACTTC.